Reported below is one TCR beta chain. This sample was taken from a study of blood T cell repertoires in COVID-19. In the original processing: Amplification of reference gene primers was used by the study to estimate nucleated cell counts. Sequencing used immunoSEQ multiplex PCR; TCRdb keeps in-frame clones, though not all of them. V and J calls and clone size are given by that table; D and trimming were obtained from the DNA. The sample contains about 190,000 clones, 80% to 90% of which appear only once. With V trimmed by 6 bases and J by 2 bases, 7 bases remained unmatched. Germline V CDR1 and CDR2: MNHEY, SVGEGT. The CDR3 is 15 amino acids. One Seattle source followed patients from active infection through their disease course.

The sequence derives from a woman older than 75 with COVID-19, enrolled during active disease. The rearrangement uses TRBV6-2 or TRBV6-3 and TRBJ2-7, with 10 bases identical to TRBD2. The sequenced sample consisted of peripheral blood. CDR3 sequence: CASSRGLAEPYEQYF. CDR3 nucleotide sequence: TGTGCCAGCAGCCGAGGACTAGCGGAACCCTACGAGCAGTACTTC.